What follows is one TCR beta chain and its context. What it recognizes is unknown. This record comes from a study of blood T cells in healthy people across ages. Study-level points and caveats: Age advanced and TCR beta diversity per million T cells fell, roughly linearly.

The use of a sample-barcoded 5' primer and a J-beta primer mix characterized a second PCR of about 7 to 12 cycles. A template-switch adaptor containing 12 random nucleotides labeled each cDNA molecule. TCRdb redid the calling of the 5' RACE reads with MiXCR, one entry per CDR3 protein. The data contain about 1.8 million distinct CDR3 sequences, roughly 52% of them singletons. Ranging in age from about 6 to 100, the donors were healthy Caucasian individuals from Russia. Total RNA, at least 5 micrograms per sample, was extracted from PBMCs. This CDR3 contains 16 residues. V was cut by 4 bases and J by 0 bases, with 17 bases left in between. Germline V gene data show CDR1 as DFQATT and CDR2 as SNEGSKA (reference sequence).

The sequence was obtained from a woman aged 40 to 55 in good health. Specimen: blood. The chain joins TRBV20-1 to TRBJ2-3; no definite D call. The CDR3: CSANHRRSQSTDTQYF. The CDR3 DNA sequence: TGCAGTGCTAACCATCGACGCAGCCAGAGCACAGATACGCAGTATTTT.